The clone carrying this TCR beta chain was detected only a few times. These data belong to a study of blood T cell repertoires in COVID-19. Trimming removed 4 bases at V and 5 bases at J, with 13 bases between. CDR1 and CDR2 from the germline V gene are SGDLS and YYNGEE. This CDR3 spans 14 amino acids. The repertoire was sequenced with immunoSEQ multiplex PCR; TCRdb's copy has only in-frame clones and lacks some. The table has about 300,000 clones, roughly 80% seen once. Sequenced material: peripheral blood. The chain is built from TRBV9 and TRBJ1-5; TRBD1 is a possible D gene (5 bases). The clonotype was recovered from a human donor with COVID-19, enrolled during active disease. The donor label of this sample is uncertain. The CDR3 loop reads CASSQQGSHQPQHF. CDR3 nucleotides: TGTGCCAGCAGCCAGCAGGGTTCGCATCAGCCCCAGCATTTT.